The 17 T cell receptor beta chains below come from one sample, sequenced in a study of cytomegalovirus exposure and HLA in healthy donors. PCR primers comprised 60 Vbeta and 13 Jbeta primers. The repertoire was sequenced with immunoSEQ multiplex PCR; TCRdb's copy has only in-frame clones and lacks some. This table has 200,000 or so clones, roughly 80% appearing once. Input material: PBMCs. These receptors were collected from a man aged 35 to 55 in good health and CMV-seropositive.

The chain employs TRBV14 and TRBJ2-3; a weak D match, TRBD1 (5 bases). The germline V and J ends were trimmed by 0 bases and 1 base, with 11 bases remaining between them. Germline CDR1 SGHDN, CDR2 FVKESK. The length of the CDR3 is 16 residues. The CDR3 nucleotides are TGTGCCAGCAGCCAAGACTCGGGCAGGGGCACAGATACGCAGTATTTT. Protein sequence: CASSQDSGRGTDTQYF.

The rearrangement links TRBV7-2 to TRBJ1-5; D gene ambiguous. This CDR3 comprises 15 residues. With 5 bases removed from V and 0 bases from J, the gap between germline ends came to 11 bases. From germline, CDR1 is SGHTA and CDR2 FQGNSA. The CDR3 DNA reads as TGTGCCAGCAGCCAACGGGAGTATAGCAATCAGCCCCAGCATTTT. This encodes CASSQREYSNQPQHF. Together with reference TRBV7-2 and TRBJ1-5, the CDR3 gives the full variable domain: GAGVSQSPSNKVTEKGKDVELRCDPISGHTALYWYRQSLGQGLEFLIYFQGNSAPDKSGLPSDRFSAERTGGSVSTLTIQRTQQEDSAVYLCASSQREYSNQPQHFGDGTRLSIL.

V usage is TRBV27 and J usage is TRBJ2-1; 7 bases agree with TRBD1. The CDR3 covers 16 residues. J gave up 2 bases and V 7 bases, and 11 bases lay outside the gene matches. Germline CDR1 MNHEY, CDR2 SMNVEV (reference sequence). The CDR3 coding sequence is TGTGCCAGCAACCTCACCCCGACAGGGACCTACAATGAGCAGTTCTTC. The encoded protein is CASNLTPTGTYNEQFF.

The V and J genes are TRBV4-3 and TRBJ2-1, with D unclear. V dropped 1 base and J dropped 5 bases, with 18 bases sitting between them. The length of the CDR3 is 17 residues. CDR1 is LGHNA and CDR2 is YSLEER in the germline V gene. CDR3 sequence reads: CASSQVPSTHKNNEQFF. CDR3 sequence (DNA): TGCGCCAGCAGCCAAGTCCCCTCGACACACAAAAACAATGAGCAGTTCTTC.

This clone was detected once. The junction departs from the called germline gene at one end, perhaps through a read error. The rearrangement uses TRBV5-8 and TRBJ1-1; 7 positions match TRBD1. Germline assignment: CDR1 SGHTS and CDR2 YDEGEE. This CDR3 is 15 amino acids long. DNA for the CDR3: TGTGCCAGCAGGTTGGAAGGGGGCAGGAACACTGAAGCTTTCTTT. It yields the protein CASRLEGGRNTEAFF.

This clone was recorded once. The chain employs TRBV7-8 and TRBJ2-1; 9 bases are a match to TRBD2. Germline loops: CDR1 SGHVS, CDR2 FQNEAQ. Trimming removed 7 bases from V and 3 bases from J; junction bases left unmatched: 10. The CDR3 contains 16 residues. CDR3 sequence reads: CASTRNLAGLYNEQFF. In nucleotides, the CDR3 is TGTGCCAGCACCAGAAACCTAGCGGGACTCTACAATGAGCAGTTCTTC.

This clone was picked up one time. V and J are TRBV9 and TRBJ2-6, with 9 bases lining up with TRBD1. Germline V CDR1 and CDR2: SGDLS, YYNGEE. After removal of 2 bases from V and 1 base from J, the junction contained 7 bases not matched to a gene. This CDR3 is 18 amino acids long. Here the CDR3 DNA reads TGTGCCAGCAGCGTGTGGACAGGGGTCACATCTGGGGCCAACGTCCTGACTTTC. Translating it yields CASSVWTGVTSGANVLTF. Full variable domain (outside the CDR3, taken from reference TRBV9 and TRBJ2-6): DSGVTQTPKHLITATGQRVTLRCSPRSGDLSVYWYQQSLDQGLQFLIQYYNGEERAKGNILERFSAQQFPDLHSELNLSSLELGDSALYFCASSVWTGVTSGANVLTFGAGSRLTVL.

This clone was found once. The chain combines TRBV30 with TRBJ2-5, with TRBD1 identical over 8 bases. The J call may be wrong; the DNA end is better matched by TRBJ2-7. This CDR3 region has 15 residues. The germline V gene encodes CDR1 GTSNPN and CDR2 SVGIG (reference sequence). Here the CDR3 DNA reads TGTGCCTGGAGTCTCGCCGGGACAGGCACCTACGAGCAGTACTTC. Translated: CAWSLAGTGTYEQYF.

This chain links TRBV5-5 with TRBJ2-2; TRBD2 might be the D (6 bases). Germline V CDR1 and CDR2: SGHKS, YYEKEE (reference sequence). Trimming stripped 4 bases from V and 0 bases from J, with 10 bases between. This CDR3 comprises 15 residues. This CDR3 reads CASSPEGPNTGELFF. The CDR3 DNA sequence: TGTGCCAGCAGCCCGGAGGGCCCGAACACCGGGGAGCTGTTTTTT.

V gene TRBV28 combines with J gene TRBJ1-4; 7 bases align to TRBD1. The CDR3 is 15 residues long. The V segment lost 6 bases and the J segment 4 bases; nucleotides outside the gene matches: 8. CDR1 MDHEN and CDR2 SYDVKM come from the germline V gene. The CDR3: CASRAAGQYNEKLFF. CDR3 coding DNA: TGTGCCAGCAGGGCCGCGGGACAGTATAATGAAAAACTGTTTTTT.

The chain uses TRBV18 and TRBJ2-7; 8 nucleotides align to TRBD1. CDR1 is KGHSH and CDR2 is LQKENI in the germline V gene. Losses at the gene ends were 4 bases for V and 5 bases for J; bases not matched to a gene: 13. The CDR3 length is 16 residues. The CDR3 spells CASSQLPGQGAHEQYF. CDR3 DNA sequence: TGTGCCAGCTCACAACTCCCCGGACAGGGCGCCCACGAGCAGTACTTC.

The J gene is TRBJ2-5, the V gene TRBV27; TRBD2 matches at 13 bases. The trim removed 4 bases at V and 5 bases at J, leaving 7 bases unmatched. CDR3 size: 16 residues. Looked up from germline, CDR1 is MNHEY and CDR2 is SMNVEV (reference sequence). As DNA, the CDR3 is TGTGCCAGCAGTTCCGGGACTAGCGGGGCGTCTGAGACCCAGTACTTC. Its translation: CASSSGTSGASETQYF.

This clone has more than one count but fewer than ten. This chain connects TRBV29-1 to TRBJ2-4, with 15 bases lining up with TRBD2. V trimming: 7 bases; J trimming: 9 bases; junction bases outside the gene matches: 10. This CDR3 spans 15 amino acids. Germline V gives CDR1 SQVTM, CDR2 ANQGSEA. CDR3 sequence reads: CSASGTSGGQGIQYF. The CDR3 nucleotides are TGCAGCGCCTCTGGGACTAGCGGGGGGCAGGGCATTCAGTACTTC.

The chain is built from TRBV6-5 and TRBJ2-5; no reliable D call. V was cut by 6 bases and J by 5 bases, with 13 bases left in between. The CDR3 is 13 residues long. Germline V gives CDR1 MNHEY, CDR2 SVGAGI. The CDR3 bases are TGTGCCAGCAGACGCGGTGTCCAGGAGACCCAGTACTTC. Encoded protein: CASRRGVQETQYF.

V usage is TRBV28 and J usage is TRBJ2-3; 9 bases fit TRBD2. Trimming cost V 4 bases and J 0 bases; bases outside gene matches: 2. The CDR3 covers 15 residues. The germline gives CDR1 MDHEN, CDR2 SYDVKM. CDR3 protein: CASSSSGGSTDTQYF. CDR3 DNA: TGTGCCAGCAGTTCAAGCGGGGGGAGCACAGATACGCAGTATTTT.

This chain links TRBV7-2 with TRBJ2-7, with 11 nucleotides matching TRBD1. Unmatched junction bases numbered 9, after V lost 1 base and J lost 7 bases. Germline V gene lookup returns CDR1 SGHTA and CDR2 FQGNSA. The CDR3 is 16 amino acids. In DNA, the CDR3 is TGTGCCAGCAGCTTAGGGTACTGGGACAGGGGGAGAGAGCAGTACTTC. Protein: CASSLGYWDRGREQYF.

This chain connects TRBV28 to TRBJ2-7; 11 nucleotides line up with TRBD1. The CDR3 has 15 residues. Germline trimming cut 3 bases from V and 7 bases from J; bases unmatched to any gene: 8. Germline CDR1 is MDHEN and CDR2 is SYDVKM. The CDR3 sequence: CASSLSGTGGGEQYF. The CDR3 nucleotides are TGTGCCAGCAGTTTGTCCGGGACAGGGGGTGGAGAGCAGTACTTC. Full variable domain (remainder filled in from reference TRBV28 and TRBJ2-7): DVKVTQSSRYLVKRTGEKVFLECVQDMDHENMFWYRQDPGLGLRLIYFSYDVKMKEKGDIPEGYSVSREKKERFSLILESASTNQTSMYLCASSLSGTGGGEQYFGPGTRLTVT.